This TCR beta chain comes out of a study of PD-1 blockade in classical Hodgkin lymphoma. Regarding this clone: Distinct nucleotide sequences in the sample also encode this CDR3.

Libraries were prepared by immunoSEQ multiplex PCR; TCRdb keeps only in-frame clonotypes and omits some of them. The sample consists of about 110,000 clones, 80% to 90% of them appearing once. All patients experienced relapse after autologous stem cell transplantation, and brentuximab vedotin exposure was variable. Per the germline V gene, CDR1 is ENHRY and CDR2 is SYGVKD. V lost 5 bases, J lost 2 bases, and 7 bases lay in between. The CDR3 consists of 12 residues. This receptor was taken from a human donor with classical Hodgkin lymphoma. This chain joins TRBV10-3 and TRBJ2-7, with unresolved D. Sequencing used peripheral blood mononuclear cells (PBMCs), obtained before the second cycle of nivolumab. The DNA of the CDR3 is TGTGCCATCAGTACTGGGACCTACGAGCAGTACTTC. Translated, it gives CAISTGTYEQYF.